This T cell receptor beta chain was profiled in a study of T-cell reconstitution after alpha-beta-depleted transplantation in children (dated by TCRdb to 2015 to 2016). The study in broad terms: Using TCR repertoire profiling, the study followed T-cell immune reconstitution in a quantitative way in children after TCRalphabeta/CD19-depleted allogeneic hematopoietic cell transplantation.

The CDR1 and CDR2 encoded by the germline V gene (reference sequence) are DFQATT and SNEGSKA. The CDR3 holds 14 amino acids from the cysteine to the phenylalanine. The entry retains the CDR3 DNA only, 42 bases that are in frame from base 1. From V the trimming removes 5 bases and from J it removes 4 bases, while the gene matches leave 7 bases of the junction unaccounted for. The sample's treatment or condition label, decoded: allogeneic hematopoietic cell transplantation with graft depleted of TCRalphabeta T cells and CD19 B cells. The children who served as transplant recipients had been given grafts of TCRalphabeta/CD19-depleted allogeneic hematopoietic cells. Worth noting for this clonotype: It lacks a known antigen. Base qualities were left out, and no much larger clone turns up one base away.

Receptor libraries were prepared by PCR. Sequencing was carried out with an Illumina HiSeq 2500. TCR libraries were prepared with molecular barcoding, using unique molecular identifiers to normalize TCRbeta repertoire quantification. The public sequencing data were trimmed at Q25 with fastp and processed into clonotypes with MiXCR by TCRdb, which kept only in-frame beta chains. Records with the same CDR3 protein are collapsed into one entry carrying the most frequent genes and DNA. Across this sample there are about 580,000 distinct CDR3 sequences, with 27% seen only once. Of the sample, 30% to 45% is held by the ten largest clones. Beyond this particular receptor, the publication reports: In some patients, the high TCRbeta diversity seen at day 60 was put down to recipient T cells and intrathymic progenitors that had survived conditioning. The frequencies of hyperexpanded clones fell over the following months, and after one year, T-cell counts and TCRbeta diversity were mostly attributed to newly produced T cells. The apparently early recovery of alphabetaT-cell counts about two months after transplant reportedly depended on only several hundred rapidly expanded clones that came from non-depleted graft cells.

The chain was built from TRBV20-1 and TRBJ1-4, and 7 junction bases match TRBD1. Source: PBMCs, taken before TCRalphabeta/CD19-depleted stem cell transplant. This receptor was obtained from a boy younger than two with Wiskott-Aldrich syndrome, due to receive a stem cell transplant. This receptor carries the CDR3 CSASKGQLNEKLFF. The DNA sequence is given as TGCAGTGCTTCAAAGGGACAGCTTAATGAAAAACTGTTTTTT.